This TCR beta chain was observed in a study of blood T cell repertoires in COVID-19. Assay: immunoSEQ multiplex PCR; the TCRdb copy retains only in-frame clones and omits some. The sample lists tens of thousands of clones, around 90% occurring once. V gave up 10 bases and J gave up 2 bases; unmatched junction bases: 12. Germline V lookup: CDR1 MNHEY, CDR2 SMNVEV (reference sequence). There are 16 residues in the CDR3. The table lists this clone with a few counts. Sequenced input: peripheral blood. This receptor was identified in a human donor in a cohort sampled during active COVID-19. The J gene is TRBJ1-5, the V gene TRBV27; 9 nucleotides agree with TRBD1. The CDR3 DNA reads as TGTGCCACCTCCGGGACAGGGAGTCACGGCAATCAGCCCCAGCATTTT. Encoded protein: CATSGTGSHGNQPQHF.